This paragraph covers one T cell receptor beta chain sequence. The CDR3 totals 16 residues. Germline V gene data show CDR1 as DFQATT and CDR2 as SNEGSKA (reference sequence). Unmatched junction bases numbered 13, after V lost 6 bases and J lost 4 bases. The data were obtained in a study of early T cells in non-severe SARS-CoV-2 infection. Individually, cDNA molecules had unique molecular identifiers attached to them. From the 5' RACE reads, TCRdb called clonotypes with MiXCR, one entry per CDR3 protein. This table has tens of thousands of distinct CDR3 sequences, 5% to 5.5% appearing once. The sample comprised whole blood. The sequence was collected from an adult who was a healthcare worker with PCR-confirmed SARS-CoV-2 infection or an uninfected control (not recorded which). The rearrangement uses TRBV20-1 and TRBJ2-1; 9 bases line up with TRBD2. The CDR3 loop reads CSAPISASGIYNEQFF. For the CDR3, the DNA is TGCAGTGCCCCGATTTCCGCTAGCGGGATTTACAATGAGCAGTTCTTC.